The 6 T cell receptor beta chains presented below share a single source sample, sequenced in a study of OX40 agonist ivuxolimab in advanced cancers. The protocol was immunoSEQ multiplex PCR, while the TCRdb copy is restricted to in-frame clones and leaves out a portion. The sample records tens of thousands of clones, 70% to 90% being singletons. The sequences come from CD4+ or CD8+ T cells sorted from blood, collected in a trial of the OX40 agonist ivuxolimab. Receptor source: an adult with an advanced solid tumor such as melanoma, head and neck, liver or kidney cancer.

Here the CDR3 DNA reads TGCGCCAGCAGCCGAGGGACTAGCGGGCTCTATGAGCAGTTCTTC. Translated, it gives CASSRGTSGLYEQFF. The chain links TRBV10-1 to TRBJ2-1; 12 nucleotides line up with TRBD2. The germline V gene encodes CDR1 WNHNN and CDR2 SYGVQD (reference sequence). This CDR3 region has 15 residues. V lost 6 bases to trimming and J lost 8 bases; unmatched junction nucleotides: 8.

The V call is TRBV19, the J call TRBJ1-2; D possibly corresponds to TRBD1 (6 bases). V lost 6 bases to trimming and J lost 3 bases, with 14 bases between them. This CDR3 contains 14 residues. Germline values: CDR1 LNHDA, CDR2 SQIVND (reference sequence). This CDR3 reads CASRGYAGDYGYTF. DNA for the CDR3: TGTGCCAGTAGGGGGTATGCAGGGGACTATGGCTACACCTTC. The full variable domain, rest sourced from reference TRBV19 and TRBJ1-2, is DGGITQSPKYLFRKEGQNVTLSCEQNLNHDAMYWYRQDPGQGLRLIYYSQIVNDFQKGDIAEGYSVSREKKESFPLTVTSAQKNPTAFYLCASRGYAGDYGYTFGSGTRLTVV.

The chain has TRBV4-2 and TRBJ2-2; possibly TRBD2 for D (5 bases). The CDR3 is 14 amino acids. The V gene lost 3 bases and the J gene lost 1 base, with 6 bases spanning the gap. Germline-derived CDR1 and CDR2 are LGHNA and YNFKEQ. The CDR3, as DNA: TGTGCCAGCAGCCAGGCGGGGAACACCGGGGAGCTGTTTTTT. Protein product: CASSQAGNTGELFF.

There are a few counts of this clone. V and J are TRBV6-1 and TRBJ1-5; D gene uncertain. The V gene's germline CDR1 is MNHNS and CDR2 SASEGT. The CDR3 is 13 amino acids. V was pared by 8 bases and J by 0 bases, with 8 bases between. CDR3 loop: CASQFLSNQPQHF. The CDR3 coding sequence is TGTGCCAGCCAGTTCCTTAGCAATCAGCCCCAGCATTTT.

The chain joins TRBV15 to TRBJ2-3, with D possibly being TRBD2 (5 bases). The CDR3 sequence is 14 residues long. Germline V lookup: CDR1 LNHNV, CDR2 YYDKDF (reference sequence). Trimming shortened V by 5 bases and J by 0 bases, and 9 bases separated the two germline ends. The DNA for the CDR3 is TGTGCCACCAGCGGACGGAGGAGCACAGATACGCAGTATTTT. Protein: CATSGRRSTDTQYF.

The chain uses TRBV7-9 and TRBJ1-4; D possibly corresponds to TRBD1 (6 bases). The V and J ends lost 2 bases and 11 bases respectively, with 21 bases between them. The CDR3 loop spans 16 amino acids. CDR1 is SEHNR, CDR2 FQNEAQ, per germline (reference sequence). The CDR3 nucleotides read TGTGCCAGCAGCTTATTGGGAGTCGGTAGGACAGACAAACTGTTTTTT. This encodes CASSLLGVGRTDKLFF.